This T cell receptor (beta chain) was sequenced during a study of graft-versus-host responses after intestinal transplantation. This clone was counted a single time. Assay used: immunoSEQ multiplex PCR; TCRdb lists only in-frame clones, some missing. The sample yields about 45,000 clones, 90% to 95% seen once. CDR3 size: 14 residues. The V end was cut by 5 bases, the J end by 7 bases, with 15 bases between. CDR1 ENHRY and CDR2 SYGVKD come from the germline V gene. The chain joins TRBV10-3 to TRBJ2-1; possible D gene TRBD1, 6 bases. The sample consisted of PBMCs, taken 524 days after transplant. This TCR was recovered from a human patient who received an intestinal transplant, so some T cells may come from the graft donor. CDR3 sequence reads: CAISLPGGKNEQFF. The CDR3 nucleotides are TGTGCCATCAGTCTCCCTGGGGGCAAGAATGAGCAGTTCTTC.